The subject of this entry is one T cell receptor (beta chain). Libraries were prepared by immunoSEQ multiplex PCR; TCRdb keeps only in-frame clonotypes and omits some of them. The sample lists about 190,000 clones, about 85% occurring once. The data are from a study of blood T cell repertoires in COVID-19. The TCR comes from a woman aged 40 to 49 in a cohort exposed to, infected with or recovered from COVID-19 (not recorded which). The sample comprised PBMCs or T cells enriched from blood (not recorded which).

As DNA, the CDR3 is TGCAGCGTAGGGACAAAACTGGGGTCGTACGAGCAGTACTTC. Translated, it gives CSVGTKLGSYEQYF. The chain links TRBV29-1 to TRBJ2-7; a possible D gene is TRBD1 (6 bases). In germline, CDR1 is SQVTM, CDR2 ANQGSEA. The CDR3 runs to 14 residues. Trimming pared 6 bases from V and 4 bases from J, leaving 19 bases between.